The 26 T cell receptor beta chains below come from one sample, sequenced in a study of beta chain features in type 1 diabetes. No antigens are known for them. The study, taken as a whole, reports: Moderate but significant shortening of TCRB CDR3s was recorded in all four CD4+ subsets from Type 1 diabetes patients.

TCRB transcripts that were expressed got sequenced, as all of the isolated RNA had been reverse transcribed. Profiled with immunoSEQ multiplex PCR; TCRdb holds only in-frame clones, not every one. In the table there are a few hundred thousand clones, about 10% of which are singletons. Sequencing was done on a sample of central memory CD4+ T cells from blood. The receptors shown here come from a man between 25 and 39 years old with type 1 diabetes.

As regards this clone: This may stem from a read error, because a much larger clone lies one nucleotide away. The J gene is TRBJ2-5, the V gene TRBV7-2; no clear D. The J call may be wrong; the DNA end is better matched by TRBJ2-7. The CDR3 length is 11 residues. Germline V CDR1 and CDR2: SGHTA, FQGNSA. This chain's CDR3 is CASSSHYEQYF. In DNA form, the CDR3 reads TGTGCCAGCAGCTCTCACTACGAGCAGTACTTC.

This clone appeared many times. The chain employs TRBV7-9 and TRBJ2-4; 10 positions match TRBD1. J was trimmed by 4 bases and V by 1 base; bases with no gene match: 4. CDR1 and CDR2 from the germline V gene are SEHNR and FQNEAQ (reference sequence). The CDR3 is 16 residues long. The CDR3 DNA is TGTGCCAGCAGCTTAGGGACGGGACAGGGGAAAAACATTCAGTACTTC. It specifies CASSLGTGQGKNIQYF.

V is TRBV28 and J is TRBJ2-6, with TRBD1 as a possible D gene (6 bases). Per the germline V gene, CDR1 is MDHEN and CDR2 is SYDVKM. V was cut by 3 bases and J by 0 bases, with 15 bases left in between. There are 18 residues in the CDR3. In nucleotides, the CDR3 is TGTGCCAGCAGTTTGGGTGGACAGTACTTCTCTGGGGCCAACGTCCTGACTTTC. Translated, it gives CASSLGGQYFSGANVLTF.

Only a few counts were recorded for this clone. The rearrangement links TRBV6-6 to TRBJ1-2, with D possibly being TRBD1 (5 bases). The V gene lost 5 bases and the J gene lost 5 bases, with 9 bases spanning the gap. The germline CDR1 and CDR2 sequences are MNHNY and SVGAGI (reference sequence). The CDR3 covers 12 residues. The DNA of the CDR3 is TGTGCCAGCAGTCATGACAGATATGGCTACACCTTC. Its translation is CASSHDRYGYTF.

The chain carries TRBV11-2 and TRBJ2-7, with TRBD2 matching over 7 bases. Trimming cost V 6 bases and J 2 bases; bases outside gene matches: 4. This CDR3 has 13 residues. Looked up from germline, CDR1 is SGHAT and CDR2 is FQNNGV. CDR3 residues: CASSPSGTYEQYF. The CDR3 DNA follows: TGTGCCAGCAGTCCTAGCGGTACCTACGAGCAGTACTTC. The variable domain in full, completed from reference TRBV11-2 and TRBJ2-7, reads EAGVAQSPRYKIIEKRQSVAFWCNPISGHATLYWYQQILGQGPKLLIQFQNNGVVDDSQLPKDRFSAERLKGVDSTLKIQPAKLEDSAVYLCASSPSGTYEQYFGPGTRLTVT.

The rearrangement links TRBV10-1 to TRBJ2-3; D ambiguous. With 6 bases removed from V and 2 bases from J, the gap between germline ends came to 9 bases. The CDR3 consists of 13 residues. From germline, CDR1 is WNHNN and CDR2 SYGVQD (reference sequence). The CDR3 region is CASSLRPTDTQYF. The CDR3 nucleotides read TGCGCCAGCAGCCTGCGCCCCACAGATACGCAGTATTTT.

In its sample, this clone was seen many times. J is TRBJ1-1 and V is TRBV28; the match to TRBD1 covers 7 bases. Germline V gives CDR1 MDHEN, CDR2 SYDVKM. Trimming took 5 bases from V and 8 from J; bases not matched to a gene: 8. The CDR3 sequence is 13 residues long. Here the CDR3 reads CASSKNRDREAFF. The CDR3 coding sequence is TGTGCCAGCAGTAAAAACCGGGACAGAGAAGCTTTCTTT.

This chain connects TRBV28 to TRBJ2-7; no definite D call. The CDR3 consists of 14 residues. From germline, CDR1 is MDHEN and CDR2 SYDVKM. Trimming removed 1 base from V and 3 bases from J, with 10 bases in between. This CDR3 is CASSLSPQDYEQYF. DNA for the CDR3: TGTGCCAGCAGTTTATCCCCTCAGGACTACGAGCAGTACTTC.

This clone came up many times. The chain uses TRBV7-9 and TRBJ2-5; no firm D call. Trimming left V 9 bases short and J 2 bases short, with 7 bases between. Per germline, CDR1 SEHNR and CDR2 FQNEAQ (reference sequence). CDR3 length equals 11 residues. The CDR3 DNA reads as TGTGCCAGTTTGATACAAGAGACCCAGTACTTC. Encoded protein: CASLIQETQYF.

The chain joins TRBV5-1 to TRBJ2-7; D is unresolved. Germline V CDR1 and CDR2: SGHRS, YFSETQ. V lost 1 base, J lost 0 bases, and 8 bases lay in between. CDR3 length equals 14 residues. The CDR3 sequence is CASSLHQDSYEQYF. CDR3 DNA sequence: TGCGCCAGCAGCTTGCATCAGGACTCCTACGAGCAGTACTTC.

A few counts support this clone. This chain joins TRBV7-3 and TRBJ2-2; unclear D gene. V was shortened by 6 bases and J by 3 bases, with 11 bases between the two germline ends. Per the germline V gene, CDR1 is SGHTA and CDR2 is FQGTGA. The CDR3 has 14 residues. The CDR3 DNA reads TGTGCCAGCAGTCCCCGTCCATACACCGGGGAGCTGTTTTTT. Protein product: CASSPRPYTGELFF.

This clone was found a few times. The chain uses TRBV7-9 and TRBJ2-1, with 7 bases lining up with TRBD1. The trim removed 8 bases at V and 2 bases at J, leaving 9 bases unmatched. The CDR3 is 15 amino acids. In germline, CDR1 is SEHNR, CDR2 FQNEAQ (reference sequence). The DNA of the CDR3 is TGTGCCAGCGGCGACAGGGCTGGACCCTACAATGAGCAGTTCTTC. Protein sequence: CASGDRAGPYNEQFF.

The CDR3 protein is CASSPQGMYEKLFF. CDR3 sequence (DNA): TGTGCCAGCAGCCCCCAGGGGATGTATGAAAAACTGTTTTTT. V and J are TRBV11-2 and TRBJ1-4; D is perhaps TRBD1 (6 bases). The ends were cut back, 5 bases at V and 6 bases at J, with 13 bases in the middle. The CDR3 spans 14 residues. Germline values: CDR1 SGHAT, CDR2 FQNNGV. The complete variable domain, with remaining parts taken from reference TRBV11-2 and TRBJ1-4, reads EAGVAQSPRYKIIEKRQSVAFWCNPISGHATLYWYQQILGQGPKLLIQFQNNGVVDDSQLPKDRFSAERLKGVDSTLKIQPAKLEDSAVYLCASSPQGMYEKLFFGSGTQLSVL.

This chain joins TRBV7-8 and TRBJ2-7, with D unclear. CDR1 SGHVS and CDR2 FQNEAQ come from the germline V gene. Trimming took 0 bases from V and 3 from J, leaving 9 bases between them. This CDR3 is 14 amino acids long. CDR3 residues: CASSLAGTDYEQYF. DNA for the CDR3: TGTGCCAGCAGCTTAGCGGGAACGGACTACGAGCAGTACTTC.

This clone was observed a handful of times. The V call is TRBV7-8, the J call TRBJ1-5; 7 bases are shared with TRBD1. The CDR3 is 15 amino acids. The V gene end was trimmed by 6 bases and the J gene end by 5 bases; junction bases not matched to a gene: 10. From germline, CDR1 is SGHVS and CDR2 FQNEAQ. DNA of the CDR3: TGTGCCAGCAGAGCGCTACAGGGGCTGGATCAGCCCCAGCATTTT. Translating it yields CASRALQGLDQPQHF.

This clone came up a few times. CDR3 in DNA: TGCAGCGTTGAAAGGCAGGCCGCAACAGATACGCAGTATTTT. Translation gives CSVERQAATDTQYF. The chain carries TRBV29-1 and TRBJ2-3; no clear D gene. The CDR3 consists of 14 residues. With 2 bases removed from V and 3 bases from J, the gap between germline ends came to 12 bases. CDR1 is SQVTM, CDR2 ANQGSEA, per germline.

This clone was recorded a few times. For the CDR3, the DNA is TGTGCCAGCACATGGGTTTGGGATCAGCCCCAGCATTTT. Its translation: CASTWVWDQPQHF. V is TRBV6-5 and J is TRBJ1-5; D not resolved. The V end was cut by 7 bases, the J end by 5 bases, with 12 bases between. The germline V gene encodes CDR1 MNHEY and CDR2 SVGAGI. This CDR3 region has 13 residues.

This clone has just a few counts. The V and J genes are TRBV16 and TRBJ2-3; no clear D. CDR1 and CDR2 (germline): KGHSY, FQNENV. This CDR3 spans 15 amino acids. Deletions cut 2 bases from V and 5 bases from J, with 14 bases between. The chain's CDR3 is CASSQGLEFGDTQYF. As DNA, the CDR3 is TGTGCCAGCAGCCAAGGCTTAGAATTTGGAGATACGCAGTATTTT.

The chain uses TRBV19 and TRBJ2-7, with TRBD1 matching over 8 bases. The CDR3 consists of 14 residues. Germline V gene data show CDR1 as LNHDA and CDR2 as SQIVND (reference sequence). The V gene end was trimmed by 8 bases and the J gene end by 2 bases; junction bases not matched to a gene: 8. CDR3 region: CASGQTGDTYEQYF. CDR3 in DNA: TGTGCCAGTGGCCAGACAGGGGACACCTACGAGCAGTACTTC. The variable domain in full, with the rest retrieved from reference TRBV19 and TRBJ2-7, is DGGITQSPKYLFRKEGQNVTLSCEQNLNHDAMYWYRQDPGQGLRLIYYSQIVNDFQKGDIAEGYSVSREKKESFPLTVTSAQKNPTAFYLCASGQTGDTYEQYFGPGTRLTVT.

The sample holds many counts of this clone. The junction and the germline gene differ at one end; a read error may be behind it. The chain couples TRBV5-4 to TRBJ2-2; a possible D gene is TRBD2 (6 bases). The CDR3 is made up of 14 amino acids. The germline CDR1 and CDR2 sequences are SGHNT and YYREEE (reference sequence). The CDR3 sequence is CASSLEGRTGELFF. The CDR3 coding sequence is TGTGCCAGCAGTTTGGAGGGTCGCACCGGGGAGCTGTTTTTT.

This clone was counted between two and nine times. The rearrangement links TRBV6-1 to TRBJ2-3; D perhaps matches TRBD2 (6 bases). Trimming removed 6 bases from V and 6 bases from J, with 13 bases in between. The CDR3 sequence is 13 residues long. Germline V gene data show CDR1 as MNHNS and CDR2 as SASEGT. This chain's CDR3 is CASSPGTGDTQYF. Here the CDR3 DNA reads TGTGCCAGCAGCCCCGGGACTGGGGATACGCAGTATTTT.

This clone showed up just a few times. The chain links TRBV29-1 to TRBJ2-1; D may be TRBD1 (6 bases). The CDR3 is made up of 13 amino acids. CDR1 and CDR2 (germline): SQVTM, ANQGSEA. V was shortened by 3 bases and J by 5 bases, with 11 bases between the two germline ends. The DNA of the CDR3 is TGCAGCGTTGAGAGGGACACAGACAATGAGCAGTTCTTC. This translates into CSVERDTDNEQFF.

This chain's CDR3 is CASSSGAGGFPEQYF. In nucleotides, the CDR3 is TGTGCCAGCAGCTCTGGGGCGGGCGGCTTTCCCGAGCAGTACTTC. V and J are TRBV7-6 and TRBJ2-7, with D possibly being TRBD1 or TRBD2 (5 bases each). The CDR3 contains 15 residues. Germline CDR1 and CDR2: SGHVS and FNYEAQ. V shed 4 bases and J shed 6 bases, with 19 bases lying between them.

CDR3 sequence (DNA): TGTGCCTGGAGCACAGGGAGGGTAGAAAAACTGTTTTTT. Translated, it gives CAWSTGRVEKLFF. The V gene is TRBV30, the J gene TRBJ1-4, with D tentatively TRBD1 (6 bases). The CDR3 totals 13 residues. CDR1 and CDR2 (germline): GTSNPN, SVGIG (reference sequence). V dropped 3 bases and J dropped 8 bases, with 13 bases sitting between them. The full variable domain, with the rest looked up from reference TRBV30 and TRBJ1-4, is SQTIHQWPATLVQPVGSPLSLECTVEGTSNPNLYWYRQAAGRGLQLLFYSVGIGQISSEVPQNLSASRPQDRQFILSSKKLLLSDSGFYLCAWSTGRVEKLFFGSGTQLSVL.

The chain recombines TRBV6-6 with TRBJ2-5, with D possibly matching TRBD1 (6 bases). CDR1 and CDR2 (germline): MNHNY, SVGAGI (reference sequence). Trimming took 5 bases from V and 4 from J, leaving 20 bases between them. The CDR3 contains 16 residues. Here the CDR3 reads CASSQGYSSRGETQYF. CDR3 coding DNA: TGTGCCAGCAGTCAGGGGTACAGTAGCCGGGGAGAGACCCAGTACTTC.

This clone occurred a few times. This chain joins TRBV11-2 and TRBJ1-2; no clear D. CDR1 and CDR2 from the germline V gene are SGHAT and FQNNGV. Trimming removed 1 base from V and 0 bases from J, with 9 bases in between. There are 15 residues in the CDR3. Written as DNA, the CDR3 is TGTGCCAGCAGCTTAGGGGGAACTGCTAACTATGGCTACACCTTC. Residues: CASSLGGTANYGYTF. Full variable domain (outside the CDR3, taken from reference TRBV11-2 and TRBJ1-2): EAGVAQSPRYKIIEKRQSVAFWCNPISGHATLYWYQQILGQGPKLLIQFQNNGVVDDSQLPKDRFSAERLKGVDSTLKIQPAKLEDSAVYLCASSLGGTANYGYTFGSGTRLTVV.